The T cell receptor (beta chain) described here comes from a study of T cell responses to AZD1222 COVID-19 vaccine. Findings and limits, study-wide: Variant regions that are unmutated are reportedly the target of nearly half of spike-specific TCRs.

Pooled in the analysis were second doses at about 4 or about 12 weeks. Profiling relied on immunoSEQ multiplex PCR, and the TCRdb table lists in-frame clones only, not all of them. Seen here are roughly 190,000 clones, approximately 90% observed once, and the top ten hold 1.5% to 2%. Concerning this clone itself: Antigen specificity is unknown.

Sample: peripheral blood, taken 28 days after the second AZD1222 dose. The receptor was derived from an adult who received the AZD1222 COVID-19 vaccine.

CDR3 sequence (DNA): TGTGCCAGCAGCCAATTGAGTAACACCGGGGAGCTGTTTTTT. This sequence encodes CASSQLSNTGELFF. The chain links TRBV16 to TRBJ2-2, with D uncertain. V was pared by 1 base and J by 2 bases, with 5 bases between. The CDR3 length is 14 residues. The germline V gene encodes CDR1 KGHSY and CDR2 FQNENV.